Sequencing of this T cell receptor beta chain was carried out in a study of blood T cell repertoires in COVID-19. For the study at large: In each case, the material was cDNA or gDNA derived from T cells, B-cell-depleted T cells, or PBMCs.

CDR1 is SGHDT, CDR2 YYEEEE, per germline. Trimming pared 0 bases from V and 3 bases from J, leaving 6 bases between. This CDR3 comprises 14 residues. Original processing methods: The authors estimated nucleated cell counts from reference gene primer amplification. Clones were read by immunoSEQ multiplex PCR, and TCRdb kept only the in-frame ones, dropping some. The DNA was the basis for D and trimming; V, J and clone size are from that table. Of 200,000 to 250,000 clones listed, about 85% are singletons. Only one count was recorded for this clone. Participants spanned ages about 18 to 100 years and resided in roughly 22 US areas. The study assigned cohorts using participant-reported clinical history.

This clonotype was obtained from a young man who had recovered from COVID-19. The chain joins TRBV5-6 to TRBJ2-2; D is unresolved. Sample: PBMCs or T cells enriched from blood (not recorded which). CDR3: CASSLVKHTGELFF. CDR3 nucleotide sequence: TGTGCCAGCAGCTTGGTCAAGCACACCGGGGAGCTGTTTTTT. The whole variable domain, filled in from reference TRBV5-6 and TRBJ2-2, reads DAGVTQSPTHLIKTRGQQVTLRCSPKSGHDTVSWYQQALGQGPQFIFQYYEEEERQRGNFPDRFSGHQFPNYSSELNVNALLLGDSALYLCASSLVKHTGELFFGEGSRLTVL.